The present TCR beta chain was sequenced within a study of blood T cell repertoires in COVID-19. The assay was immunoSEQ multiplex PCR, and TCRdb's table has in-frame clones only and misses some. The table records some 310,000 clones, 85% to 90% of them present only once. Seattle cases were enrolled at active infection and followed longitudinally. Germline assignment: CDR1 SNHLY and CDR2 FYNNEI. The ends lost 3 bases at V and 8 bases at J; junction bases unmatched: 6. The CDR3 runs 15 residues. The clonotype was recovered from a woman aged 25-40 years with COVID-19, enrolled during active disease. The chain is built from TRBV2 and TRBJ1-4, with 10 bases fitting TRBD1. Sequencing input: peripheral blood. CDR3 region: CASSDLDRGREKLFF. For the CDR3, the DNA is TGTGCCAGCAGTGACTTAGACAGGGGGCGAGAAAAACTGTTTTTT.